This is a list of T cell receptor beta chains from one sample in a study of blood T cell repertoires in COVID-19. Clones were read by immunoSEQ multiplex PCR, and TCRdb kept only the in-frame ones, dropping some. This sample has approximately 300,000 clones, with more than 70% found just once. What was sequenced was peripheral blood. The source is a man between 18 and 29 years old who had recovered from COVID-19. Both conserved end residues are part of each CDR3. The D gene is left open where the match is weak. Rows give clone size only sometimes, using once, few, many, or a class for an expanded clone.

D	V	size	J	CDR3	DNA
.	TRBV18	few	TRBJ2-5	CASSRRTQEETQYF	TGTGCCAGCTCACGGCGTACCCAGGAAGAGACCCAGTACTTC
.	TRBV5-8	.	TRBJ2-2	CASSFGSTSPTGELFF	TGTGCCAGCAGCTTCGGGAGTACGTCTCCAACCGGGGAGCTGTTTTTT
TRBD1	TRBV3-1/TRBV3-2	.	TRBJ2-2	CASSQSGTENTGELFF	TGTGCCAGCAGCCAGTCCGGGACAGAGAACACCGGGGAGCTGTTTTTT
TRBD1	TRBV2	.	TRBJ1-6	CASSWDRKNSPLHF	TGTGCCAGCAGCTGGGACAGGAAAAATTCACCCCTCCACTTT
.	TRBV4-3	.	TRBJ1-1	CASRATGNTEAFF	TGCGCCAGCAGAGCGACAGGGAACACTGAAGCTTTCTTT
.	TRBV19	.	TRBJ1-5	CASRGREEGNQPQHF	TGTGCCAGTAGAGGCAGGGAAGAAGGCAATCAGCCCCAGCATTTT
TRBD1	TRBV5-1	.	TRBJ1-1	CASSLQGMNTEAFF	TGCGCCAGCAGCTTACAGGGGATGAACACTGAAGCTTTCTTT
.	TRBV29-1	.	TRBJ1-2	CSVDGGTRYGRYTF	TGCAGCGTTGATGGCGGGACTCGTTACGGGCGCTACACCTTC
.	TRBV12-3/TRBV12-4	.	TRBJ2-3	CASSFGDPGTQYF	TGTGCCAGCAGTTTTGGCGATCCGGGTACGCAGTATTTT
TRBD1	TRBV19	.	TRBJ2-5	CASSIGPGQGGETQYF	TGTGCCAGTAGTATAGGTCCCGGACAGGGCGGAGAGACCCAGTACTTC
TRBD1	TRBV7-9	.	TRBJ1-5	CASSIGQGDQPQHF	TGTGCCAGCAGCATCGGACAGGGGGATCAGCCCCAGCATTTT
TRBD1	TRBV3-1/TRBV3-2	.	TRBJ2-2	CASRDPRQGNTGELFF	TGTGCCAGCAGAGACCCCCGACAGGGAAACACCGGGGAGCTGTTTTTT
.	TRBV7-3	.	TRBJ1-1	CASSLQWNTEAFF	TGTGCCAGCAGCTTACAGTGGAACACTGAAGCTTTCTTT
.	TRBV6-2/TRBV6-3	.	TRBJ2-3	CASSWGSQGDTQYF	TGTGCCAGCAGTTGGGGCAGTCAGGGAGATACGCAGTATTTT
.	TRBV7-9	.	TRBJ1-2	CASSFQPGNNYGYTF	TGTGCCAGCAGCTTTCAACCAGGGAATAACTATGGCTACACCTTC
.	TRBV9	.	TRBJ2-1	CASSPAGDEQFF	TGTGCCAGCAGCCCCGCAGGGGATGAGCAGTTCTTC
.	TRBV6-2/TRBV6-3	.	TRBJ2-1	CASSPTSPRGNEQFF	TGTGCCAGCAGCCCAACTAGCCCCCGCGGCAATGAGCAGTTCTTC
.	TRBV2	.	TRBJ2-3	CASGAGRTDTQYF	TGTGCCAGCGGGGCAGGACGCACAGATACGCAGTATTTT
.	TRBV11-2	.	TRBJ2-7	CASSLGTLSYEQYF	TGTGCCAGCAGCTTAGGGACACTCTCCTACGAGCAGTACTTC
.	TRBV27	.	TRBJ2-7	CASSLLGGGPYEQYF	TGTGCCAGCAGTTTATTAGGCGGGGGCCCCTACGAGCAGTACTTC
.	TRBV7-2	once	TRBJ1-2	CASSLGQMGGYTF	TGTGCCAGCAGCCTGGGGCAAATGGGTGGCTACACCTTC
.	TRBV12-3/TRBV12-4	.	TRBJ1-2	CASSLTDNYGYTF	TGTGCCAGCAGTTTAACAGACAACTATGGCTACACCTTC
.	TRBV12-3/TRBV12-4	.	TRBJ2-7	CASSLAGLPKQYF	TGTGCCAGCAGTTTAGCGGGACTCCCAAAGCAGTACTTC
.	TRBV6-5	once	TRBJ1-2	CASTGQNYGYTF	TGTGCCAGCACGGGACAAAACTATGGCTACACCTTC
.	TRBV7-2	.	TRBJ2-3	CASSWLTDTQYF	TGTGCCAGCAGCTGGCTCACAGATACGCAGTATTTT
.	TRBV5-1	.	TRBJ1-1	CASSLGGLTEAFF	TGCGCCAGCAGCTTGGGGGGGCTCACTGAAGCTTTCTTT
TRBD1	TRBV12-3/TRBV12-4	.	TRBJ1-1	CASTTGVYTEAFF	TGTGCCAGCACTACAGGGGTATACACTGAAGCTTTCTTT
TRBD1	TRBV7-3	.	TRBJ2-2	CASRTTGGGGELFF	TGTGCCAGCAGAACGACAGGGGGCGGCGGGGAGCTGTTTTTT
.	TRBV19	once	TRBJ1-1	CASSIPGSYTEAFF	TGTGCCAGTAGTATTCCCGGGTCCTACACTGAAGCTTTCTTT
.	TRBV2	.	TRBJ2-7	CASSDQGYTEQYF	TGTGCCAGCAGTGATCAGGGCTATACGGAGCAGTACTTC
TRBD1	TRBV19	once	TRBJ2-7	CASSREEDRGYYEQYF	TGTGCCAGTAGTAGAGAGGAGGACAGGGGATACTACGAGCAGTACTTC
TRBD2	TRBV5-1	.	TRBJ2-3	CASSRGGGTDTQYF	TGCGCCAGCAGCCGCGGGGGGGGCACAGATACGCAGTATTTT
.	TRBV6-5	.	TRBJ2-5	CASNEVRLQETQYF	TGTGCCAGCAACGAGGTGAGGCTACAAGAGACCCAGTACTTC
TRBD1	TRBV19	.	TRBJ1-2	CASKGQGAFFYGYTF	TGTGCCAGTAAAGGGCAGGGGGCGTTTTTTTATGGCTACACCTTC
.	TRBV11-2	.	TRBJ2-7	CASSLGFGGTYEQYF	TGTGCCAGCAGCTTAGGGTTCGGTGGTACCTACGAGCAGTACTTC
TRBD2	TRBV6-5	once	TRBJ2-2	CASSYGTSGITGELFF	TGTGCCAGCAGTTACGGGACTAGCGGGATAACCGGGGAGCTGTTTTTT
.	TRBV21-1	.	TRBJ2-7	CASMIAVPYEQYF	TGTGCCAGCATGATAGCTGTACCCTACGAGCAGTACTTC
.	TRBV2	.	TRBJ2-1	CASSGGGDSSYNEQFF	TGTGCCAGCAGTGGGGGAGGAGACAGCTCCTACAATGAGCAGTTCTTC